The 28 T cell receptor beta chains presented below share a single source sample, sequenced in a study of cytomegalovirus exposure and HLA in healthy donors. With 60 Vbeta and 13 Jbeta primers, the PCR was carried out. Produced via immunoSEQ multiplex PCR; TCRdb's table is partial and in-frame only. The repertoire includes fewer than 200,000 clones, 75% to 85% of them detected once, and approximately 4.4% sits in the top ten. Sequences were obtained from PBMCs. Receptors were obtained from a woman between 18 and 29 years old in good health and CMV-seropositive.

The CDR3 protein is CSVEVRAGATDTQYF. DNA of the CDR3: TGCAGCGTTGAAGTTCGGGCGGGGGCCACAGATACGCAGTATTTT. The chain employs TRBV29-1 and TRBJ2-3, with a possible D match to TRBD2 (7 bases). V lost 1 base to trimming and J lost 2 bases, with 13 bases between them. There are 15 residues in the CDR3. The germline V gene has CDR1 SQVTM and CDR2 ANQGSEA.

This sequence joins TRBV2 and TRBJ2-1; 8 bases line up with TRBD2. Germline trimming cut 7 bases from V and 2 bases from J; bases unmatched to any gene: 7. CDR3 size: 15 residues. Germline values: CDR1 SNHLY, CDR2 FYNNEI. CDR3 residues: CASIRSGGPYNEQFF. As DNA, the CDR3 is TGTGCCAGCATCCGAAGCGGGGGCCCCTACAATGAGCAGTTCTTC.

The chain joins TRBV5-1 to TRBJ2-7; maybe TRBD2 (5 bases). Germline CDR1 is SGHRS and CDR2 is YFSETQ. V lost 4 bases, J lost 4 bases, and 18 bases lay in between. The CDR3 has 15 residues. CDR3 region: CASSPGKGQFYEQYF. The DNA for the CDR3 is TGCGCCAGCAGCCCGGGGAAGGGTCAGTTTTACGAGCAGTACTTC.

As concerns this clone: The junction shows a germline mismatch at one end, possibly a read error. The V call is TRBV2, the J call TRBJ2-4; D is perhaps TRBD2 (6 bases). There are 12 residues in the CDR3. Germline CDR1 is SNHLY and CDR2 is FYNNEI. CDR3 DNA sequence: TGTGCCAGCAGGGAGGGGCGGGTCCCCTATGCATTC. Translating gives CASREGRVPYAF.

This chain joins TRBV11-3 and TRBJ2-2, with 9 bases identical to TRBD1. V shed 5 bases, J shed 4 bases, and the junction held 5 bases outside the gene matches. Germline loops: CDR1 SGHNT, CDR2 YENEEA. The CDR3 runs 15 residues. DNA of the CDR3: TGTGCCAGCAGCACCGGGACAGGGCTCACCGGGGAGCTGTTTTTT. Translating it yields CASSTGTGLTGELFF.

V is TRBV5-6 and J is TRBJ1-2; 7 nucleotides align to TRBD1. Germline values: CDR1 SGHDT, CDR2 YYEEEE. The CDR3 spans 14 residues. V lost 5 bases, J lost 2 bases, and 6 bases stayed unmatched. CDR3 protein: CASRGTVPNYGYTF. CDR3 DNA: TGTGCCAGCAGGGGGACAGTCCCGAACTATGGCTACACCTTC.

The chain recombines TRBV5-1 with TRBJ1-2; 7 bases are a match to TRBD1. Trimming at V came to 4 bases and at J to 2 bases, leaving 5 bases not matched to a gene. CDR1 is SGHRS, CDR2 YFSETQ, per germline. CDR3 length equals 14 residues. CDR3 nucleotide sequence: TGCGCCAGCAGCCCCACGACAGGGAACTATGGCTACACCTTC. It encodes CASSPTTGNYGYTF.

The rearrangement links TRBV6-6 to TRBJ1-5; the D is unclear. Germline CDR1 reads MNHNY; CDR2 reads SVGAGI (reference sequence). The CDR3 extends over 15 amino acids. V gave up 7 bases and J gave up 0 bases, with 13 bases separating them. The CDR3 DNA reads as TGTGCCAGCAACTCCAGGATACTTAGCAATCAGCCCCAGCATTTT. Its translation is CASNSRILSNQPQHF.

The chain links TRBV4-2 to TRBJ2-7, with 8 bases that match TRBD2. Germline V gives CDR1 LGHNA, CDR2 YNFKEQ. The CDR3 spans 16 residues. J lost 3 bases, V lost 4 bases, and 11 bases had no gene match. CDR3 amino acids: CASSPTTGGPGYEQYF. The CDR3 DNA reads as TGTGCCAGCAGCCCAACGACGGGGGGGCCTGGCTACGAGCAGTACTTC.

The V gene is TRBV5-1, the J gene TRBJ1-2; D possibly corresponds to TRBD1 (6 bases). There are 15 residues in the CDR3. V shed 3 bases and J shed 6 bases, with 18 bases lying between them. CDR1 is SGHRS, CDR2 YFSETQ, per germline. The CDR3, as DNA: TGCGCCAGCAGCTCCTTAAGACAGGCCAGGGATGGCTACACCTTC. Translating gives CASSSLRQARDGYTF. Full variable domain (remainder filled in from reference TRBV5-1 and TRBJ1-2): KAGVTQTPRYLIKTRGQQVTLSCSPISGHRSVSWYQQTPGQGLQFLFEYFSETQRNKGNFPGRFSGRQFSNSRSEMNVSTLELGDSALYLCASSSLRQARDGYTFGSGTRLTVV.

The chain has TRBV6-6 and TRBJ2-1; 7 bases map to TRBD1. The CDR3 spans 15 residues. The trim removed 4 bases at V and 12 bases at J, leaving 15 bases unmatched. Germline loops: CDR1 MNHNY, CDR2 SVGAGI (reference sequence). CDR3 nucleotide sequence: TGTGCCAGCAGTTCCGACAGGGAGAGCAGCCAGGGGCAGTTCTTC. Encoded protein: CASSSDRESSQGQFF.

The gene calls are TRBV7-8 and TRBJ1-5; the D is unclear. V dropped 10 bases and J dropped 7 bases, with 20 bases sitting between them. The germline gives CDR1 SGHVS, CDR2 FQNEAQ. There are 14 residues in the CDR3. The CDR3 DNA is TGTGCCACTACGGCTGGGGAAGCGGACCAGCCCCAGCATTTT. It yields the protein CATTAGEADQPQHF.

In this sample, this clone turned up a few times. The chain is built from TRBV7-9 and TRBJ2-1; 7 bases are shared with TRBD1. V dropped 3 bases and J dropped 10; count of bases not matched to a gene: 6. The CDR3 is 13 residues long. Per the germline V gene, CDR1 is SEHNR and CDR2 is FQNEAQ (reference sequence). CDR3: CASSFRQGREQFF. The DNA of the CDR3 is TGTGCCAGCAGCTTCCGACAGGGCCGGGAGCAGTTCTTC.

The chain employs TRBV7-2 and TRBJ1-4, with D possibly being TRBD1 (6 bases). With 2 bases removed from V and 6 bases from J, the gap between germline ends came to 10 bases. CDR1 SGHTA and CDR2 FQGNSA come from the germline V gene. CDR3 size: 14 residues. The CDR3 coding sequence is TGTGCCAGCAGCTTAACGGGGGGCGATGAAAAACTGTTTTTT. It translates to CASSLTGGDEKLFF.

This chain links TRBV30 with TRBJ1-2; TRBD1 matches at 8 bases. In germline, CDR1 is GTSNPN, CDR2 SVGIG (reference sequence). This CDR3 has 13 amino acids. V lost 2 bases and J lost 2; bases outside the gene matches: 1. The CDR3 region is CAWSWTGNYGYTF. In nucleotides, the CDR3 is TGTGCCTGGAGTTGGACAGGGAACTATGGCTACACCTTC.

CDR3: CASSPPQGRGLYEQYF. The DNA of the CDR3 is TGTGCCAGCAGTCCCCCACAGGGCAGGGGGCTATACGAGCAGTACTTC. The chain recombines TRBV27 with TRBJ2-7; TRBD1 matches 8 bases. The CDR3 spans 16 residues. Looked up from germline, CDR1 is MNHEY and CDR2 is SMNVEV (reference sequence). With V trimmed by 5 bases and J by 4 bases, 13 bases remained unmatched.

This chain connects TRBV10-1 to TRBJ1-5; 7 bases match TRBD1. CDR3 size: 15 residues. The ends lost 3 bases at V and 2 bases at J; junction bases unmatched: 4. Germline assignment: CDR1 WNHNN and CDR2 SYGVQD (reference sequence). CDR3 coding DNA: TGCGCCAGCAGTGAAGGGGGCTACGGCAATCAGCCCCAGCATTTT. Residues: CASSEGGYGNQPQHF.

The V and J genes are TRBV7-6 and TRBJ2-5; 7 nucleotides match TRBD2. Germline V gives CDR1 SGHVS, CDR2 FNYEAQ. The CDR3 is 14 residues long. V trimming: 4 bases; J trimming: 2 bases; junction bases outside the gene matches: 4. The CDR3 region has the DNA TGTGCCAGCAGCTGGGGGGGACCTCAAGAGACCCAGTACTTC. Translation gives CASSWGGPQETQYF. Filled out from reference TRBV7-6 and TRBJ2-5, the complete variable domain reads GAGVSQSPRYKVTKRGQDVALRCDPISGHVSLYWYRQALGQGPEFLTYFNYEAQQDKSGLPNDRFSAERPEGSISTLTIQRTEQRDSAMYRCASSWGGPQETQYFGPGTRLLVL.

V is TRBV6-1 and J is TRBJ1-1; TRBD1 aligns across 9 bases. After removal of 2 bases from V and 11 bases from J, the junction contained 9 bases not matched to a gene. The CDR3 runs to 14 residues. Looked up from germline, CDR1 is MNHNS and CDR2 is SASEGT. CDR3 in DNA: TGTGCCAGCAGTGAATCGAGCCGGGACAGGGAGGCTTTCTTT. This gives the protein CASSESSRDREAFF.

V gene TRBV9 combines with J gene TRBJ2-1; a weak D match, TRBD1 (6 bases). CDR3 length: 16 amino acids. The V gene lost 0 bases and the J gene lost 9 bases, with 19 bases spanning the gap. CDR1 is SGDLS, CDR2 YYNGEE, per germline. The CDR3 is CASSVVGEQGRSEQFF. CDR3 nucleotide sequence: TGTGCCAGCAGCGTAGTAGGCGAGCAGGGGCGGTCTGAGCAGTTCTTC.

This clone was seen just once. The chain recombines TRBV28 with TRBJ2-1, with TRBD2 matching 13 bases. The CDR3 length is 17 residues. In germline, CDR1 is MDHEN, CDR2 SYDVKM. J lost 7 bases, V lost 4 bases, and 10 bases had no gene match. The CDR3 DNA reads as TGTGCCAGCAGTTCCGAACTAGCGGGGGGGTTCCAGAATGAGCAGTTCTTC. Its translation: CASSSELAGGFQNEQFF.

The table lists this clone with a count of one. This chain connects TRBV4-2 to TRBJ2-2; possibly TRBD1 for D (6 bases). V dropped 1 base and J dropped 7 bases, with 13 bases sitting between them. The CDR3 covers 15 residues. Germline lookup yields CDR1 LGHNA and CDR2 YNFKEQ. CDR3: CASSQVGQGHGELFF. Written as DNA, the CDR3 is TGTGCCAGCAGCCAAGTGGGCCAGGGGCACGGGGAGCTGTTTTTT.

The CDR3, as DNA: TGTGCCAGCAGCTTAAATTCGGGTGGGAGTCCCTACAATGAGCAGTTCTTC. This translates into CASSLNSGGSPYNEQFF. The rearrangement uses TRBV7-3 and TRBJ2-1, with a tentative D call TRBD2 (5 bases). CDR3 size: 17 residues. Germline V CDR1 and CDR2: SGHTA, FQGTGA. The V end lost 1 base, the J end lost 2 bases, and 15 bases lay between the germline ends.

This clone is a singleton in its sample. Other DNA sequences in this specimen translate into the identical CDR3. The chain links TRBV5-1 to TRBJ1-5, with D possibly TRBD1 on 5 matching bases. Germline loops: CDR1 SGHRS, CDR2 YFSETQ. V shed 4 bases and J shed 0 bases, with 8 bases lying between them. CDR3 length: 14 amino acids. The CDR3 region is CASSPGDSNQPQHF. The CDR3 DNA sequence: TGCGCCAGCAGCCCGGGGGATAGCAATCAGCCCCAGCATTTT.

This clone appeared a few times. The rearrangement links TRBV28 to TRBJ1-2; D gene ambiguous. The length of the CDR3 is 11 residues. Germline V CDR1 and CDR2: MDHEN, SYDVKM. V was shortened by 5 bases and J by 10 bases, with 11 bases between the two germline ends. The CDR3 DNA follows: TGTGCCAGCAGTCTTAGATCTTTCTACACCTTC. This encodes CASSLRSFYTF.

V is TRBV4-1 and J is TRBJ2-1, with TRBD2 as a possible D gene (7 bases). The CDR3 is made up of 16 amino acids. Germline CDR1 reads MGHRA; CDR2 reads YSYEKL. V dropped 4 bases and J dropped 1 base, with 14 bases sitting between them. The CDR3: CASSRGGLTSYNEQFF. CDR3 in DNA: TGCGCCAGCAGCCGGGGGGGCCTAACATCCTACAATGAGCAGTTCTTC.

V usage is TRBV6-1 and J usage is TRBJ2-1, with TRBD2 matching over 11 bases. The germline gives CDR1 MNHNS, CDR2 SASEGT. V lost 3 bases to trimming and J lost 9 bases; unmatched junction nucleotides: 16. This CDR3 region has 18 residues. The CDR3 nucleotides read TGTGCCAGCAGTGACCGGGTTTGGCGACTAGCGGGGTTAAGTGAGCAGTTCTTC. This codes for CASSDRVWRLAGLSEQFF.

The gene calls are TRBV5-4 and TRBJ1-2; 9 nucleotides agree with TRBD1. V lost 0 bases to trimming and J lost 7 bases; unmatched junction nucleotides: 7. The length of the CDR3 is 15 residues. The V gene's germline CDR1 is SGHNT and CDR2 YYREEE (reference sequence). CDR3 residues: CASSLEIQGARGYTF. For the CDR3, the DNA is TGTGCCAGCAGCTTGGAAATACAGGGGGCCCGTGGCTACACCTTC.